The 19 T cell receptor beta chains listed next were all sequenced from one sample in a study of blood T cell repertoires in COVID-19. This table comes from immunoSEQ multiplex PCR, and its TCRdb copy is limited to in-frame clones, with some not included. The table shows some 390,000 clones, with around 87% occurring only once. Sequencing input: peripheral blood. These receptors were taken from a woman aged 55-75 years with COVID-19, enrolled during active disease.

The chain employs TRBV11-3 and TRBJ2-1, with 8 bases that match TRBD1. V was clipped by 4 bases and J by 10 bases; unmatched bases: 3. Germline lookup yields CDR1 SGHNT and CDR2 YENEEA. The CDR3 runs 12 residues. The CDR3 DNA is TGTGCCAGCAGCTCCCAGGGGGCCGAGCAGTTCTTC. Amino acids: CASSSQGAEQFF.

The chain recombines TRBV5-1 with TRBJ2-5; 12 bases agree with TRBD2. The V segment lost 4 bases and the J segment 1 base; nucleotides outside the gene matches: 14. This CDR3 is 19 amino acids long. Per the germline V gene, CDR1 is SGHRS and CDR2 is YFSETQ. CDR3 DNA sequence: TGCGCCAGCAGCAGGGGTCTCGCTAGCGGGGGGGTATTCCAAGAGACCCAGTACTTC. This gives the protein CASSRGLASGGVFQETQYF.

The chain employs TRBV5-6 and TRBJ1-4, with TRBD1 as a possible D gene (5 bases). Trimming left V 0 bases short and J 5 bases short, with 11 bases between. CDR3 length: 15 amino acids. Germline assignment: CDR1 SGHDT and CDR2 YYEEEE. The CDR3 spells CASSLVGRTNEKLFF. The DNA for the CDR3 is TGTGCCAGCAGCTTGGTGGGCAGGACAAATGAAAAACTGTTTTTT.

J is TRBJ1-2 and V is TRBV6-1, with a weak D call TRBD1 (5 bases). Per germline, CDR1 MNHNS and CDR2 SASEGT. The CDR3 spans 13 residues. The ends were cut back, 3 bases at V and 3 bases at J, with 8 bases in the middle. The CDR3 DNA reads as TGTGCCAGCAGTGACACAGGACACTATGGCTACACCTTC. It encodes CASSDTGHYGYTF.

Written as DNA, the CDR3 is TGCGCCAGCAGCTCAACCCGGGACAGGGACTATGAGCAGTTCTTC. Translated: CASSSTRDRDYEQFF. The chain has TRBV5-1 and TRBJ2-1, with TRBD1 matching over 9 bases. From germline, CDR1 is SGHRS and CDR2 YFSETQ. V dropped 3 bases and J dropped 8; count of bases not matched to a gene: 9. CDR3 length equals 15 residues.

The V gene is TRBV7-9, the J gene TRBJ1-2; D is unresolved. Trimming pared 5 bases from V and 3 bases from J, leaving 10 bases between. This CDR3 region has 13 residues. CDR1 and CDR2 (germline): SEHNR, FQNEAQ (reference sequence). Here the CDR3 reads CASSLDKDYGYTF. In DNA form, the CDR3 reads TGTGCCAGCAGCCTCGACAAGGACTATGGCTACACCTTC. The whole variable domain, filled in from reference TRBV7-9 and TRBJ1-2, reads DTGVSQNPRHKITKRGQNVTFRCDPISEHNRLYWYRQTLGQGPEFLTYFQNEAQLEKSRLLSDRFSAERPKGSFSTLEIQRTEQGDSAMYLCASSLDKDYGYTFGSGTRLTVV.

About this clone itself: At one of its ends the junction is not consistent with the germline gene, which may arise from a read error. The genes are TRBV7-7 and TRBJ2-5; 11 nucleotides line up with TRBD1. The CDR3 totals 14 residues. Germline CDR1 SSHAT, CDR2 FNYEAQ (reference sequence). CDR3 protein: CASSSGTGGETQYF. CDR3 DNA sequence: TGTGCTAGCAGCTCCGGGACAGGGGGGGAGACCCAGTACTTC. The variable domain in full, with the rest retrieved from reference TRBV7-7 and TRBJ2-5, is GAGVSQSPRYKVTKRGQDVTLRCDPISSHATLYWYQQALGQGPEFLTYFNYEAQPDKSGLPSDRFSAERPEGSISTLTIQRTEQRDSAMYRCASSSGTGGETQYFGPGTRLLVL.

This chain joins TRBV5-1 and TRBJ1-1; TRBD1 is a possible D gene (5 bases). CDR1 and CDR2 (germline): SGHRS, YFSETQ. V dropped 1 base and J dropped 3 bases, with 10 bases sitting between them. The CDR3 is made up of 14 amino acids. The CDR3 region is CASSLLGADTEAFF. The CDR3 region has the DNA TGCGCCAGCAGCTTGCTAGGGGCGGACACTGAAGCTTTCTTT.

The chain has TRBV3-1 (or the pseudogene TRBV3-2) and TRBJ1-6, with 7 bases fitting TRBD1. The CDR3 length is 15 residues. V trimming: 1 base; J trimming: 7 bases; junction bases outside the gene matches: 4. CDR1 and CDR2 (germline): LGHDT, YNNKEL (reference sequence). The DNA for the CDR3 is TGTGCCAGCAGCCAAGGGAGGGGGCGAAATTCACCCCTCCACTTT. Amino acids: CASSQGRGRNSPLHF.

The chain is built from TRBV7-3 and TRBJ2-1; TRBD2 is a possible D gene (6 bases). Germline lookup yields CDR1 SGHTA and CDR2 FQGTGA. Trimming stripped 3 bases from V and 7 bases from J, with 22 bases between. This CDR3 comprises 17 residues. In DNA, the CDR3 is TGTGCCAGCAGCTTGGGATTGGGACTGGCCCAAACTAATGAGCAGTTCTTC. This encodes CASSLGLGLAQTNEQFF.

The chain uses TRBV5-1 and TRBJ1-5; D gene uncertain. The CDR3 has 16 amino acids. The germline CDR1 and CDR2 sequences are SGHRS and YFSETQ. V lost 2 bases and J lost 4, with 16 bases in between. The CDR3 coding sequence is TGCGCCAGCAGCTTCTTCCTTCGACACCCTAATCAGCCCCAGCATTTT. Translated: CASSFFLRHPNQPQHF.

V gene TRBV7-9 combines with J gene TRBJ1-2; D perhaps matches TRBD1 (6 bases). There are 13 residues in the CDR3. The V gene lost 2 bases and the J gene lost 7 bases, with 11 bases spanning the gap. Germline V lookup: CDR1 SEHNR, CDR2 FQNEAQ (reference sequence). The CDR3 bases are TGTGCCAGCAGCTTACCAGGGGTGCCTGGCTACACCTTC. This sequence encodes CASSLPGVPGYTF.

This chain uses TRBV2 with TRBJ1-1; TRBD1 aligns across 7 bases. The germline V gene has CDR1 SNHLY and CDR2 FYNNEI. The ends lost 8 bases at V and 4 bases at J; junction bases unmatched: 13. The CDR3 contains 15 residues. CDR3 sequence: CASSLRKGASTEAFF. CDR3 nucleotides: TGTGCCAGCTCTTTAAGAAAGGGGGCGAGCACTGAAGCTTTCTTT.

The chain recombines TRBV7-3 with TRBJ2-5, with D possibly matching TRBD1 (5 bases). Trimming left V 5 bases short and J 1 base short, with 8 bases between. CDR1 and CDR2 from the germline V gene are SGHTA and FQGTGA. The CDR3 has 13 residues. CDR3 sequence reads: CASSPRAQETQYF. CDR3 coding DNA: TGTGCCAGCAGCCCCAGGGCCCAAGAGACCCAGTACTTC. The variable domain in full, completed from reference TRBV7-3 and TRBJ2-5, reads GAGVSQTPSNKVTEKGKYVELRCDPISGHTALYWYRQSLGQGPEFLIYFQGTGAADDSGLPNDRFFAVRPEGSVSTLKIQRTERGDSAVYLCASSPRAQETQYFGPGTRLLVL.

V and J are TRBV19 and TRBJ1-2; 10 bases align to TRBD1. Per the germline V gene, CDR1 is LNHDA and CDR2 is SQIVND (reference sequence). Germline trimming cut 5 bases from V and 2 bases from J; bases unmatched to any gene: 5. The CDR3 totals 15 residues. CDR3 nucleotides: TGTGCCAGTAGTTCCGGGACAGGGGAAAACTATGGCTACACCTTC. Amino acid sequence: CASSSGTGENYGYTF. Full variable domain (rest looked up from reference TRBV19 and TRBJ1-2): DGGITQSPKYLFRKEGQNVTLSCEQNLNHDAMYWYRQDPGQGLRLIYYSQIVNDFQKGDIAEGYSVSREKKESFPLTVTSAQKNPTAFYLCASSSGTGENYGYTFGSGTRLTVV.

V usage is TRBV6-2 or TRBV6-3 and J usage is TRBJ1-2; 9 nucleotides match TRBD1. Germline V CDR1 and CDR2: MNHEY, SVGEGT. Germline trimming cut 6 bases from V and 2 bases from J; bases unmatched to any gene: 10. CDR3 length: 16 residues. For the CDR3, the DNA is TGTGCCAGCAGCCAGCCCGCCGGGACAGGGAACTATGGCTACACCTTC. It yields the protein CASSQPAGTGNYGYTF.

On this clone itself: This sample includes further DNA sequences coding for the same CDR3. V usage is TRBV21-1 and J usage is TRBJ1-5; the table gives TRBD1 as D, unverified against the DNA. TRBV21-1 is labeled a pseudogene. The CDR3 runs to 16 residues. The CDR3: CASSLTGEASNQPQHF. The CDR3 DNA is TGTGCCAGCAGCCTCACAGGGGAGGCAAGCAATCAGCCTCAGCATTTT.

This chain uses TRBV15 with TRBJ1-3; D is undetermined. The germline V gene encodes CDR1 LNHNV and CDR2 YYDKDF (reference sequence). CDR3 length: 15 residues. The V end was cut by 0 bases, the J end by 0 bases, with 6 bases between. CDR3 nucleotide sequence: TGTGCCACCAGCAGAGAGGAGGGCTCTGGAAACACCATATATTTT. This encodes CATSREEGSGNTIYF.

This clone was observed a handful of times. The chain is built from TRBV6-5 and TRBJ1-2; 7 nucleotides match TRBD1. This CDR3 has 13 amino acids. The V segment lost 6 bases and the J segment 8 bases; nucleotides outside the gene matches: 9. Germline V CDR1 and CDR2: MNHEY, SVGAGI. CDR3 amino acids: CASRLQGFLGYTF. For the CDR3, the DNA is TGTGCCAGCAGGCTACAGGGGTTTTTAGGCTACACCTTC.